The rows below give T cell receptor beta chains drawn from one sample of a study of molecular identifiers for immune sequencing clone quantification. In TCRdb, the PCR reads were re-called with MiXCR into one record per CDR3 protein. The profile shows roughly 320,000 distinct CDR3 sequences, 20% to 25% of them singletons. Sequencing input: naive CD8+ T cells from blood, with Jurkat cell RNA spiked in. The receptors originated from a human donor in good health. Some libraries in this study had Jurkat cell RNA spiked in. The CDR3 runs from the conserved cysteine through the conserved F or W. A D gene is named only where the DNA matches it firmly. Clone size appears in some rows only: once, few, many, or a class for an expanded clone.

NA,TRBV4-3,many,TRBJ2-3,TGCGCCAGCAGCCAAGATAAGCAGGAAACCTCGTTCAGCACAGATACGCAGTATTTT,CASSQDKQETSFSTDTQYF
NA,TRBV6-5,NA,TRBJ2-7,TGTGCCAGCAAAAACAACCCTTCGAACAGCTACGAGCAGTACTTC,CASKNNPSNSYEQYF
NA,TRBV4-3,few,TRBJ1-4,TGCGCCAGCAGCCAAGATCGACTGGCGGGTGAAAAACTGTTTTTT,CASSQDRLAGEKLFF
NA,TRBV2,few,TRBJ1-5,TGTGCCAGCAGGGCAGACCGCGGATATCAGCCCCAGCATTTT,CASRADRGYQPQHF
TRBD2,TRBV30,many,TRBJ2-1,TGTGCCTGGACCCTCGGGGGGGTCTGGAATGAGCAGTTCTTC,CAWTLGGVWNEQFF
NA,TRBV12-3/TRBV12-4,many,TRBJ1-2,TGTGCCAGCACCGACACAGACTATGGCTACACCTTC,CASTDTDYGYTF
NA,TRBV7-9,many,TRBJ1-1,TGTGCCAGCAGCGATTGGAAGTCCGCTGAAGCTTTCTTT,CASSDWKSAEAFF
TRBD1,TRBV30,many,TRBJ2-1,TGTGCCTGGAGTGTACTCGGGACAGCCTACAATGAGCAGTTCTTC,CAWSVLGTAYNEQFF
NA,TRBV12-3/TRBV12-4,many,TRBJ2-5,TGTGCCAGCAGACGGCCGGGGGTAGAGACCCAGTACTTC,CASRRPGVETQYF
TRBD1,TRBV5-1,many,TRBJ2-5,TGCGCCAGCAGCTTGGCGGACAGGGCGGCCCAGTACTTC,CASSLADRAAQYF
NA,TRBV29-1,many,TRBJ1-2,TGCAGCGTTGGTCAGGACTATGGCTACACCTTC,CSVGQDYGYTF